Here is one T cell receptor (beta chain) with its context. This CDR3 has 16 amino acids. Between the trimmed V and J ends, which lost 4 bases and 2 bases, there was a span of 16 bases. Germline assignment: CDR1 SGHNT and CDR2 YYREEE (reference sequence). The sample belongs to a study of blood T cells in healthy people across ages. A second PCR, run for roughly 7 to 12 cycles, used a sample-barcoded 5' primer plus a J-beta primer mix. From the 5' RACE reads, TCRdb called clonotypes with MiXCR, one entry per CDR3 protein. The data show around 2 million distinct CDR3 sequences, 35% to 50% seen once. J is TRBJ2-1 and V is TRBV5-4, with a weak D call TRBD1 (6 bases). Sequences were obtained from blood. This TCR derives from a human donor in good health. CDR3: CASSDPQGFPYNEQFF. CDR3 in DNA: TGTGCCAGCAGCGACCCTCAGGGGTTCCCCTACAATGAGCAGTTCTTC.